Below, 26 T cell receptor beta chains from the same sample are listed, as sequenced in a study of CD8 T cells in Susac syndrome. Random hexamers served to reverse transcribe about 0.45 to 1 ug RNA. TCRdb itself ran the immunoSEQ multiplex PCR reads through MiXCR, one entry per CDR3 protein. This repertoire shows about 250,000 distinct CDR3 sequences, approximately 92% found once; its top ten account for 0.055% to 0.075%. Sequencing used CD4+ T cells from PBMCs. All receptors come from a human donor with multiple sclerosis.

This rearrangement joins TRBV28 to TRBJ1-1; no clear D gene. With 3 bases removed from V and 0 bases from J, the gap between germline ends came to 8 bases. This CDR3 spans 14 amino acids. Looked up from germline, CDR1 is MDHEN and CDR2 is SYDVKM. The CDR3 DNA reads TGTGCCAGCAGTTTGCCCCCAGTGAACACTGAAGCTTTCTTT. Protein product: CASSLPPVNTEAFF.

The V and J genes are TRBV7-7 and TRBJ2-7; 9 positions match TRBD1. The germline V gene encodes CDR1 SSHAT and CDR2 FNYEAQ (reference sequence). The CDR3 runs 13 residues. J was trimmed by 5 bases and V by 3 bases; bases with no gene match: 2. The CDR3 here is CASSLDRGDEQYF. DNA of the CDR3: TGTGCCAGCAGCTTGGACAGGGGTGACGAGCAGTACTTC.

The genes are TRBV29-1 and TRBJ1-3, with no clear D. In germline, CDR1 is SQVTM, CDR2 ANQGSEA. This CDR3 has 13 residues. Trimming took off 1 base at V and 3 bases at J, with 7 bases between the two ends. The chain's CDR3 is CSVEGGDGNTIYF. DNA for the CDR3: TGCAGCGTTGAAGGGGGTGATGGAAACACCATATATTTT. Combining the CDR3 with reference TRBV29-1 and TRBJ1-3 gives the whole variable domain SAVISQKPSRDICQRGTSLTIQCQVDSQVTMMFWYRQQPGQSLTLIATANQGSEATYESGFVIDKFPISRPNLTFSTLTVSNMSPEDSSIYLCSVEGGDGNTIYFGEGSWLTVV.

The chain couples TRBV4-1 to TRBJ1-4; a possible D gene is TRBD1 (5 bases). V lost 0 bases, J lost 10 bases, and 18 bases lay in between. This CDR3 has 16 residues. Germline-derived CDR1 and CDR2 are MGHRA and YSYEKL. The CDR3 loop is CASSQEGDSTGAKLFF. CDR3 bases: TGCGCCAGCAGCCAAGAGGGGGATTCTACTGGGGCAAAACTGTTTTTT.

The CDR3 DNA reads TGCAGCGCAAAAAGAGCTGGGGCCAACGTCCTGACTTTC. Translated, it gives CSAKRAGANVLTF. The chain carries TRBV29-1 and TRBJ2-6; no firm D call. V shed 7 bases and J shed 2 bases, with 9 bases lying between them. The CDR3 is made up of 13 amino acids. The germline CDR1 and CDR2 sequences are SQVTM and ANQGSEA.

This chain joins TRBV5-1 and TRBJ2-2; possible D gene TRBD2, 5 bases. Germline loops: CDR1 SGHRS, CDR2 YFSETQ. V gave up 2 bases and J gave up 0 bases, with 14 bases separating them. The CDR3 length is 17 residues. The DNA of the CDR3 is TGCGCCAGCAGCTTTCAGAGGGAACACGCGAACACCGGGGAGCTGTTTTTT. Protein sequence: CASSFQREHANTGELFF.

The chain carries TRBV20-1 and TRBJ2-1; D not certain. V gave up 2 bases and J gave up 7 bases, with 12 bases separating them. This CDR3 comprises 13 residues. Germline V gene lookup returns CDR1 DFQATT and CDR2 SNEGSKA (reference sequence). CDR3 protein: CSARLTAENEQFF. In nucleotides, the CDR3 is TGCAGTGCTAGATTGACTGCCGAAAATGAGCAGTTCTTC.

CDR3 loop: CASSLWGTGNTIYF. The DNA of the CDR3 is TGTGCCAGCAGCTTATGGGGGACTGGAAACACCATATATTTT. The chain has TRBV7-2 and TRBJ1-3; TRBD1 is a possible D gene (5 bases). The germline V gene has CDR1 SGHTA and CDR2 FQGNSA. The V end lost 2 bases, the J end lost 2 bases, and 7 bases lay between the germline ends. The CDR3 contains 14 residues.

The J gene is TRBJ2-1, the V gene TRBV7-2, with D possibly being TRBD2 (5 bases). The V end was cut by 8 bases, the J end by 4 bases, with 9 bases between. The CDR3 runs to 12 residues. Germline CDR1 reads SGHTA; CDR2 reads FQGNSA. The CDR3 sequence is CASLGGYNEQFF. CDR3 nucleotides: TGTGCCAGCCTCGGCGGGTACAATGAGCAGTTCTTC.

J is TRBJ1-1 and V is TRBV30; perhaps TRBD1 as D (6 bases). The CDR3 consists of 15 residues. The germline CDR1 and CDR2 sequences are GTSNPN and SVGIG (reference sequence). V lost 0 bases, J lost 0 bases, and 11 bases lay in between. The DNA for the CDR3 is TGTGCCTGGAGTGTAAAGGGGGGACTGAACACTGAAGCTTTCTTT. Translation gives CAWSVKGGLNTEAFF.

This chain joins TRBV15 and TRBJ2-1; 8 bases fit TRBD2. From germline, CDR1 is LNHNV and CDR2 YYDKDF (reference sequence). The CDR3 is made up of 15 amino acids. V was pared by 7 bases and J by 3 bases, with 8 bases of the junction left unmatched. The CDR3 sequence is CATNPPSGGYNEQFF. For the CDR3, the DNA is TGTGCCACCAACCCCCCCAGCGGGGGCTACAATGAGCAGTTCTTC. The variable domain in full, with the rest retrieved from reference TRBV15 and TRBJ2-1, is DAMVIQNPRYQVTQFGKPVTLSCSQTLNHNVMYWYQQKSSQAPKLLFHYYDKDFNNEADTPDNFQSRRPNTSFCFLDIRSPGLGDTAMYLCATNPPSGGYNEQFFGPGTRLTVL.

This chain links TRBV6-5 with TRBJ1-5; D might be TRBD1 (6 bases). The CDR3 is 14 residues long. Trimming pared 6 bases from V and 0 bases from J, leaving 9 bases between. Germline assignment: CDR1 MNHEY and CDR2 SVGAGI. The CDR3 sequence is CASRRDNSNQPQHF. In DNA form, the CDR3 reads TGTGCCAGCAGGAGGGACAATAGCAATCAGCCCCAGCATTTT.

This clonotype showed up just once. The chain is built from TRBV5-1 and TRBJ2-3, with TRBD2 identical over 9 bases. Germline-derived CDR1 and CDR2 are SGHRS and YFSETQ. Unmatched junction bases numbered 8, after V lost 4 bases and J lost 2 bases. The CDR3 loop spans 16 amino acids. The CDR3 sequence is CASSPDSGRNTDTQYF. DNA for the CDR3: TGCGCCAGCAGCCCTGATAGCGGGAGAAACACAGATACGCAGTATTTT.

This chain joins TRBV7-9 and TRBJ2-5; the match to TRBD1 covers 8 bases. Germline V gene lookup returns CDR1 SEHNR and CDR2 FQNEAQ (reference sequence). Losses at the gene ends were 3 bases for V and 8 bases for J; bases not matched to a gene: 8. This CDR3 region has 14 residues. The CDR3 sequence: CASSLRDRRHTQYF. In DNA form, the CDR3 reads TGTGCCAGCAGCTTGCGGGACAGGCGGCACACCCAGTACTTC.

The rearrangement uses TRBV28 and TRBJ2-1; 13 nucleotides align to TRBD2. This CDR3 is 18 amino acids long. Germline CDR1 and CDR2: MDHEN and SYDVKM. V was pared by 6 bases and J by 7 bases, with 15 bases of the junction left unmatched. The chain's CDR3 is CASSLTITSGRVMNEQFF. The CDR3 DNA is TGTGCCAGCAGCCTTACAATCACTAGCGGGAGGGTAATGAATGAGCAGTTCTTC.

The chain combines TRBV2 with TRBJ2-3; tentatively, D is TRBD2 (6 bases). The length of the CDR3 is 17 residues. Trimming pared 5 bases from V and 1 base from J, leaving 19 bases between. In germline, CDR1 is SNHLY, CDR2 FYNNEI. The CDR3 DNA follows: TGTGCCAGCAGTCCCCTCCTAGCGCCTGGGGGCACAGATACGCAGTATTTT. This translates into CASSPLLAPGGTDTQYF.

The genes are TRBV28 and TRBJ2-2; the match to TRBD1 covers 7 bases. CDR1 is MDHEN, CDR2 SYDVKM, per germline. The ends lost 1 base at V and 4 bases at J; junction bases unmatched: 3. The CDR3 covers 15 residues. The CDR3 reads CASSLLTGRTGELFF. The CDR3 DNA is TGTGCCAGCAGTTTATTGACAGGGCGCACCGGGGAGCTGTTTTTT.

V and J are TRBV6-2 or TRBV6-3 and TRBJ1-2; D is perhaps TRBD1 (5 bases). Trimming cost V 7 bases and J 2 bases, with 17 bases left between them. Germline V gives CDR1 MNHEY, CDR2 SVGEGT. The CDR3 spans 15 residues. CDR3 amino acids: CASTELTGPNYGYTF. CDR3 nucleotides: TGTGCCAGCACCGAGCTTACGGGGCCGAACTATGGCTACACCTTC.

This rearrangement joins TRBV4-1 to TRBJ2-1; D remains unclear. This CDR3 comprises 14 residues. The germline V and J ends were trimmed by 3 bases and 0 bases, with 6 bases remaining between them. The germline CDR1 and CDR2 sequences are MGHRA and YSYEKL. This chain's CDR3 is CASSHPSSYNEQFF. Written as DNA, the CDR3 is TGCGCCAGCAGCCATCCCTCCTCCTACAATGAGCAGTTCTTC.

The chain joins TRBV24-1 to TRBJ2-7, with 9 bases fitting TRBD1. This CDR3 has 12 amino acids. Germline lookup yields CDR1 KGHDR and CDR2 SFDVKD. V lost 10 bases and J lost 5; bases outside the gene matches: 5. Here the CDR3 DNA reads TGTGCCACTGGGACAGGGAGCGACGAGCAGTACGTC. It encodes CATGTGSDEQYV.

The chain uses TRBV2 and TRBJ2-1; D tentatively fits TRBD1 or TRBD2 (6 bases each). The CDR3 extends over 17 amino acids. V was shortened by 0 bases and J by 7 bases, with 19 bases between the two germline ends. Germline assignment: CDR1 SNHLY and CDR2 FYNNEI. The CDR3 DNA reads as TGTGCCAGCAGTGAAGCGAGCGGAGGGGGTCTTAAGAATGAGCAGTTCTTC. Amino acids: CASSEASGGGLKNEQFF.

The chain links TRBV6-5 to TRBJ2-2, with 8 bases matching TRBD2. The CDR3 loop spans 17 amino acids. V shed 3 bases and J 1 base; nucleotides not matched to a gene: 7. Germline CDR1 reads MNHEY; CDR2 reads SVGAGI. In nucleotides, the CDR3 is TGTGCCAGCAGTTATAGCGGGGTTACCCGGAACACCGGGGAGCTGTTTTTT. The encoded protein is CASSYSGVTRNTGELFF.

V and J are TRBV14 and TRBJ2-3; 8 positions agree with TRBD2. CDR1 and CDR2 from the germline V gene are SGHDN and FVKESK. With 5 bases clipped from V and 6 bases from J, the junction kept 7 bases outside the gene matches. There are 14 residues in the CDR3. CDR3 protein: CASSTRGAEDTQYF. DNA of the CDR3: TGTGCCAGCAGCACGCGGGGGGCGGAGGATACGCAGTATTTT.

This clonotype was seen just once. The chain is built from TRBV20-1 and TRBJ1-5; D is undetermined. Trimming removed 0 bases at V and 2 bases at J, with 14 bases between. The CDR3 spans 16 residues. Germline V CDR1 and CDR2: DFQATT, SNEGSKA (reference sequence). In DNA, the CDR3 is TGCAGTGCTAGAGATTCGTATCTGGGAGGCAATCAGCCCCAGCATTTT. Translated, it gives CSARDSYLGGNQPQHF.

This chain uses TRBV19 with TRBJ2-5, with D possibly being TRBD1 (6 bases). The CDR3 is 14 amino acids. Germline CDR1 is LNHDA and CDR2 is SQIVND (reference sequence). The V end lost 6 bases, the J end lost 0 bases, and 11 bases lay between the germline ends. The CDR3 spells CASRSRGYQETQYF. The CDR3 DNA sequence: TGTGCCAGTAGAAGCAGGGGTTACCAAGAGACCCAGTACTTC. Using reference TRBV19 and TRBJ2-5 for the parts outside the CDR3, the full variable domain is DGGITQSPKYLFRKEGQNVTLSCEQNLNHDAMYWYRQDPGQGLRLIYYSQIVNDFQKGDIAEGYSVSREKKESFPLTVTSAQKNPTAFYLCASRSRGYQETQYFGPGTRLLVL.

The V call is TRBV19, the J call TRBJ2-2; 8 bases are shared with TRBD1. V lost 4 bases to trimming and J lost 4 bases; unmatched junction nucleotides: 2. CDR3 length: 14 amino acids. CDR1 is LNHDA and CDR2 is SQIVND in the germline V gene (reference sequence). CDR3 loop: CASSKQGGTGELFF. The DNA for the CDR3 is TGTGCCAGTAGTAAACAGGGGGGCACCGGGGAGCTGTTTTTT.